These T cell receptor beta chains were read from a single sample in a study of cytomegalovirus exposure and HLA in healthy donors. The repertoire was sequenced with immunoSEQ multiplex PCR; TCRdb's copy has only in-frame clones and lacks some. This sample has fewer than 250,000 clones; approximately 79% occur once, and the top ten carry 1.6%. Specimen: PBMCs. These receptors were taken from a woman aged 18-29 years in good health and CMV-seronegative. Each CDR3 is given with its conserved first and last residue. The order of the fields is J gene, D gene, clone size, V gene, CDR3 DNA, CDR3 protein. The D gene is left open where the match is weak. Size tells how often a clone was seen (once, few, many) or the class of an expanded clone, and some rows leave it out.

TRBJ1-2 - few TRBV9 TGTGCCAGCAGCACCGAAATGGACAGTTATGGCTACACCTTC CASSTEMDSYGYTF
TRBJ1-2 - - TRBV5-4 TGTGCCAGCAGCGTCGAGCCGGTTCATGGCTACACCTTC CASSVEPVHGYTF
TRBJ2-7 TRBD1 - TRBV27 TGTGCCAGCAGTTCTCCGACAGGGCGCGAGCAGTACTTC CASSSPTGREQYF
TRBJ1-3 - - TRBV5-4 TGTGCCAGCAGCCACAAGCAGGGGCCTGGAAACACCATATATTTT CASSHKQGPGNTIYF
TRBJ1-5 - - TRBV28 TGTGCCAGCAGTTTAAGCCCCCCAAACCAGCCCCAGCATTTT CASSLSPPNQPQHF
TRBJ2-7 TRBD2 - TRBV5-1 TGCGCCAGCAGCTTGTCAGCTAGCGGGGGTTACCACGAGCAGTACTTC CASSLSASGGYHEQYF
TRBJ2-7 TRBD2 - TRBV10-1 TGCGCCAGCAGCCCCCTCTCCGGACTAGCGGGAGTAAGTGAGCAGTACTTC CASSPLSGLAGVSEQYF
TRBJ2-7 TRBD2 - TRBV5-1 TGCGCCAGCATCCGTGGGGGGGGTCTCTACGAGCAGTACTTC CASIRGGGLYEQYF
TRBJ2-6 TRBD1 few TRBV7-8 TGTGCCAGCAGCTTGTACCCTATTACGGGACAGGGGGATCATGGGGCCAACGTCCTGACTTTC CASSLYPITGQGDHGANVLTF
TRBJ2-2 - few TRBV4-3 TGCGCCAGCAGCCAAGATCGAGGGGGCACCGGGGAGCTGTTTTTT CASSQDRGGTGELFF
TRBJ1-1 TRBD1 few TRBV10-1 TGCGCCAGCAGCCGGGACAGGGTAACTGAAGCTTTCTTT CASSRDRVTEAFF
TRBJ1-3 - few TRBV18 TGTGCCAGCTCATCAAGTCAGGGCTCTGGAAACACCATATATTTT CASSSSQGSGNTIYF
TRBJ1-5 TRBD1 - TRBV5-6 TGTGCCAGCAGCCCAGGGACAGGGGACCATCAGCCCCAGCAATTT CASSPGTGDHQPQQF
TRBJ1-6 - - TRBV28 TGTGCCAGCAGTTTATACCGGGGGTCCTATAATTCACCCCTCCACTTT CASSLYRGSYNSPLHF
TRBJ2-3 - - TRBV7-8 TGTGCCAGCAGCTTAGTAGCCCTCCCTGGCATGATCGCCGGAGATACGCAGTATTTT CASSLVALPGMIAGDTQYF
TRBJ2-1 TRBD1 - TRBV5-1 TGCGCCAGCAGCACACGGGACAGGGGGTCCCACAATGAGCAGTTCTTC CASSTRDRGSHNEQFF
TRBJ2-1 TRBD1 - TRBV30 TGTGCCTGCGGGGACAGGGAAGAGCAGTTCTTC CACGDREEQFF
TRBJ2-1 TRBD1 once TRBV29-1 TGCAGCGTTGAGACAGGGAGCTCCTACAATGAGCAGTTCTTC CSVETGSSYNEQFF
TRBJ2-1 - - TRBV5-1 TGCGCCAGCAGCTTATTTTCTGTGGTGGGCACGAGCTCCTACAATGAGCAGTTCTTC CASSLFSVVGTSSYNEQFF
TRBJ2-5 - - TRBV5-5 TGTGCCAGCAGCTCACAGGGTGATCCCCAAGAGACCCAGTACTTC CASSSQGDPQETQYF
TRBJ2-3 TRBD1 - TRBV28 TGTGCCAGCAGTCTAAGGGGACAGGGCCGGCCCGATACGCAGTATTTT CASSLRGQGRPDTQYF
TRBJ1-4 - - TRBV18 TGTGCCAGCTCACCTGTGGGGGCTGGGGAAAAACTGTTTTTT CASSPVGAGEKLFF
TRBJ1-5 - few TRBV2 TGTGCCAGCGCAAGGAGTCATAGCAATCAGCCCCAGCATTTT CASARSHSNQPQHF
TRBJ1-1 - - TRBV5-1 TGCGCCAGCAGCTTGGGGGCTACGAACACTGAAGCTTTCTTT CASSLGATNTEAFF
TRBJ1-5 - - TRBV28 TGTGCCAGCAGTTCCCCTTCCTATAGCAATCAGCCCCAGCATTTT CASSSPSYSNQPQHF
TRBJ1-4 - - TRBV7-9 TGTTCCAGCAGCTTAGGACCGGGTCTACAGTTTTTT CSSSLGPGLQFF
TRBJ2-5 - - TRBV5-8 TGTGCCAGCAGCCGCAGTATCCAAGAGACCCAGTACTTC CASSRSIQETQYF
TRBJ2-3 - few TRBV19 TGTGCCAGTCAAATACAGGCACATTCTAGCACAGATACGCAGTATTTT CASQIQAHSSTDTQYF
TRBJ2-6 TRBD1 few TRBV7-9 TGTGCCAGCAGCGCCAGGACAGGGGGCTTGGGTGGGGCCAACGTCCTGACTTTC CASSARTGGLGGANVLTF
TRBJ2-7 TRBD1 - TRBV19 TGTGCCAGTAGCAACAGGGGGACCAACGAGCAGTACTTC CASSNRGTNEQYF
TRBJ2-1 - - TRBV4-3 TGCGCCAGCAGCCAATCAGGTCCCCGTGGGAGGGAGCAGTTCTTC CASSQSGPRGREQFF
TRBJ2-1 - - TRBV5-1 TGCGCCAGCAGCCAAACGGGACTTCATACCAATGAGCAGTTCTTC CASSQTGLHTNEQFF
TRBJ1-2 - - TRBV28 TGTGCCAGCAGTTTACCCCTAAATACAGGGGGCTACACCTTC CASSLPLNTGGYTF
TRBJ2-5 - - TRBV5-4 TGTGCCAGCAGCTTGGAGTCAGGGTTAGAGACCCAGTACTTC CASSLESGLETQYF
TRBJ1-2 TRBD1 - TRBV28 TGTGCCAGCAGTCCATTACAGGGGGCGAAAGGCTACACCTTC CASSPLQGAKGYTF
TRBJ1-2 - once TRBV6-1 TGTGCCAGCAGTGAAGAGGGGGGCTACACCTTC CASSEEGGYTF
TRBJ1-4 TRBD1 - TRBV6-5 TGTGCCAGTGGGGACAGGGGGCTTGAAAAACTGTTTTTT CASGDRGLEKLFF